This is a list of T cell receptor beta chains from one sample in a study of ipilimumab plus nivolumab after autologous stem cell transplantation. Clones were sequenced by immunoSEQ multiplex PCR, and TCRdb holds only the in-frame ones, with some missing. Among roughly 25,000 clones, around 83% were seen once, and the ten largest hold approximately 5.2%. This material consisted of PBMCs, taken in a trial of ipilimumab plus nivolumab as post-transplant consolidation. The receptors stem from a male donor with diffuse large B-cell lymphoma. Each CDR3 is given without its conserved first and last residue. A D gene is named only where the DNA matches it firmly. Some rows have no size entry. The others give once, few or many, or a class for an expanded clone.

>TRBJ2-6|-|-|TRBV19
ASSLPRRSSGANVLT
>TRBJ2-7|-|TRBD2|TRBV5-1
ASSLDGLAGGSYEQY
>TRBJ2-4|once|-|TRBV13
ASSLTPPGMAKNIQY
>TRBJ2-3|-|TRBD1|TRBV9
ASSGGTGVFTDTQY
>TRBJ2-1|-|-|TRBV7-9
ASMGPNEQF
>TRBJ2-1|-|TRBD2|TRBV4-1
ASSQSSAGLGDEQF
>TRBJ2-5|-|-|TRBV7-2
ASSLGRKETQY
>TRBJ1-1|few|-|TRBV30
AWSRLEKNTEAF
>TRBJ1-2|-|-|TRBV7-6
ASSQGPANYGYT
>TRBJ2-7|-|-|TRBV5-1
ASSLDQYEQY
>TRBJ1-2|-|-|TRBV5-4
ASSRTGEPGYT
>TRBJ2-1|-|-|TRBV20-1
SAGTRIEQF
>TRBJ1-2|-|-|TRBV4-3
ASSQAGGTYGYT
>TRBJ2-3|-|-|TRBV27
ASSPWDRFTDTQY
>TRBJ2-2|-|-|TRBV9
ASSLLASTGELF
>TRBJ1-5|-|-|TRBV28
ASSLTENSNQPQH
>TRBJ2-3|-|-|TRBV6-1
ASSELKTTRGGTQY
>TRBJ2-7|few|-|TRBV5-4
ASSYGTDTYYEQY
>TRBJ1-2|-|-|TRBV25-1
ASSEYRGGANYGYT
>TRBJ2-1|-|TRBD2|TRBV19
ASNTGGADEQF
>TRBJ2-7|-|TRBD2|TRBV6-6
ASSLAGVSGEQY
>TRBJ2-1|-|-|TRBV5-6
ASSLPGTLSYNEQF
>TRBJ2-5|-|TRBD1|TRBV5-4
ASSTNRGSSQETQY
>TRBJ1-5|once|-|TRBV19
ASSIVGWGSAYNQPQH
>TRBJ2-3|-|TRBD2|TRBV7-3
ASSTLAGGADTQY
>TRBJ2-5|-|-|TRBV2
ASLGRDSLETQY
>TRBJ1-1|-|TRBD1|TRBV11-2
ASSWPLGQGNTEAF
>TRBJ2-1|-|-|TRBV6-1
ASSEEGLRAQF
>TRBJ1-4|-|TRBD1|TRBV6-5
ASSYTGGVFAEKLF
>TRBJ1-1|-|-|TRBV9
ASSVGSRTEAF
>TRBJ1-5|-|TRBD1|TRBV2
ASTMTGSQPQH
>TRBJ2-5|-|TRBD1|TRBV5-4
ASSRDRVQETQY
>TRBJ2-7|-|TRBD1|TRBV9
ASSGQGAYEQY
>TRBJ2-5|-|-|TRBV5-1
ASSLVPRNQETQY
>TRBJ2-1|-|-|TRBV7-2
ASSREGRTTYNEQF
>TRBJ2-5|few|TRBD2|TRBV7-2
ASSFSSGRETQY
>TRBJ1-2|-|TRBD1|TRBV19
ASIEAGQGIGGYT
>TRBJ2-1|-|TRBD2|TRBV7-9
ASSLALAGQNEQF
>TRBJ2-1|-|-|TRBV6-6
ASLGWDEQF
>TRBJ2-7|few|-|TRBV9
ASSADPTRGSEQY
>TRBJ1-5|-|-|TRBV2
ASSVGGGNQPQH
>TRBJ2-3|-|TRBD2|TRBV19
ASSQTSEWADTQY
>TRBJ2-1|once|-|TRBV5-4
ASSPPGTATYNEQF
>TRBJ1-2|-|TRBD1|TRBV5-4
ASSLPGQTNYGYT
>TRBJ2-1|-|TRBD2|TRBV7-2
ASSLAGASGDGKYNEQF
>TRBJ1-5|-|-|TRBV19
ASMGGWNQPQH
>TRBJ2-5|-|TRBD1|TRBV6-1
ASSDPTPGGVKTQY
>TRBJ2-1|-|-|TRBV5-4
ASSPPGRGGGNEQF
>TRBJ2-5|-|-|TRBV7-7
ASSLGGTGGETQY
>TRBJ1-3|-|-|TRBV6-6
ASSSRVSGNTIY
>TRBJ2-4|-|-|TRBV6-5
ASSSGTSAKNIQY
>TRBJ1-4|-|-|TRBV11-2
ASSPGDRKLF
>TRBJ1-1|-|-|TRBV6-6
ASSQQGSDTEAF
>TRBJ1-4|-|-|TRBV7-9
ASSSGGGKLF
>TRBJ1-1|-|-|TRBV18
ASSPRHPMNTEAF
>TRBJ2-7|-|-|TRBV4-1
ASSQTYEQY
>TRBJ1-1|-|TRBD1|TRBV29-1
SVGQGGAEAF
>TRBJ1-2|-|TRBD1|TRBV19
ASLTTGTGHDYGYT
>TRBJ1-5|-|-|TRBV30
AWREGPHQPQH